These 31 T cell receptor beta chains were sequenced from one sample in a study of cytomegalovirus exposure and HLA in healthy donors. The PCR contained 60 Vbeta and 13 Jbeta primers. Only in-frame clones appear in the TCRdb table, and some are missing; sequencing was by immunoSEQ multiplex PCR. The sample holds some 110,000 clones, more than 60% seen once. The sample consisted of PBMCs. Every receptor here comes from a woman between 50 and 59 years old in good health and CMV-seropositive.

The J gene is TRBJ2-5, the V gene TRBV7-6; 9 bases are shared with TRBD2. The closer fit of TRBJ2-7 to the DNA end suggests the J call may be wrong. The germline CDR1 and CDR2 sequences are SGHVS and FNYEAQ. The length of the CDR3 is 15 residues. CDR3 sequence: CASSLVAGGPYEQYF. Written as DNA, the CDR3 is TGTGCCAGCAGCTTAGTGGCGGGGGGGCCCTACGAGCAGTACTTC.

The chain recombines TRBV4-2 with TRBJ1-3; 10 bases align to TRBD1. Germline CDR1 reads LGHNA; CDR2 reads YNFKEQ. With 0 bases clipped from V and 8 bases from J, the junction kept 4 bases outside the gene matches. CDR3 length: 15 residues. CDR3 DNA: TGTGCCAGCAGCCAAGATGGACAGGGGGATGACACCATATATTTT. This encodes CASSQDGQGDDTIYF.

The rearrangement uses TRBV6-1 and TRBJ1-6, with D uncertain. Trimming pared 4 bases from V and 6 bases from J, leaving 10 bases between. CDR3 length equals 14 residues. CDR1 MNHNS and CDR2 SASEGT come from the germline V gene. As DNA, the CDR3 is TGTGCCAGCAGTGTAGTGGACTTTAATTCACCCCTCCACTTT. Translating it yields CASSVVDFNSPLHF.

V is TRBV12-1 and J is TRBJ2-3; the DNA was not used to check the table's D call, TRBD2. TRBV12-1 is a documented pseudogene. This CDR3 spans 16 amino acids. Written as DNA, the CDR3 is TGTGCCAGCAGCTTGGGGACTAGCCGGAAGTTGGATACGCAGTATTTT. It yields the protein CASSLGTSRKLDTQYF.

This clone was picked up a small number of times. This chain uses TRBV7-2 with TRBJ2-7, with 9 bases aligning to TRBD1. V lost 4 bases, J lost 6 bases, and 10 bases stayed unmatched. CDR1 is SGHTA and CDR2 is FQGNSA in the germline V gene. This CDR3 is built from 15 residues. The CDR3 coding sequence is TGTGCCAGCAGCTGGTCCGCGACAGGGGGAGCCGAGCAGTACTTC. Its protein product is CASSWSATGGAEQYF. The full variable domain, in which reference TRBV7-2 and TRBJ2-7 provide the parts outside the CDR3, is GAGVSQSPSNKVTEKGKDVELRCDPISGHTALYWYRQSLGQGLEFLIYFQGNSAPDKSGLPSDRFSAERTGGSVSTLTIQRTQQEDSAVYLCASSWSATGGAEQYFGPGTRLTVT.

The V gene is TRBV28, the J gene TRBJ1-4; 10 bases agree with TRBD1. The ends lost 7 bases at V and 0 bases at J; junction bases unmatched: 8. CDR3 length: 17 amino acids. Germline CDR1 reads MDHEN; CDR2 reads SYDVKM. Here the CDR3 reads CASKWGGTGATNEKLFF. CDR3 nucleotides: TGTGCCAGCAAGTGGGGGGGGACAGGGGCAACTAATGAAAAACTGTTTTTT.

The chain has TRBV7-2 and TRBJ2-5, with TRBD2 matching over 8 bases. V lost 5 bases, J lost 2 bases, and 13 bases stayed unmatched. The CDR3 is 17 amino acids. The germline gives CDR1 SGHTA, CDR2 FQGNSA. The CDR3 region is CASSLRPGTRGQETQYF. Written as DNA, the CDR3 is TGTGCCAGCAGCCTACGCCCCGGGACTAGAGGGCAAGAGACCCAGTACTTC.

Concerning this clone itself: Since the CDR3 does not end with the conserved phenylalanine or tryptophan, this likely comes from a read error. The chain is built from TRBV28 and TRBJ1-4, with 7 positions matching TRBD1. CDR1 and CDR2 (germline): MDHEN, SYDVKM. The junction had 4 bases not matched to a gene; V was cut back by 6 bases and J by 6 bases. The CDR3 consists of 13 residues. The CDR3 DNA reads TGTGCCAGCAGAGAAACAGGGGATGAAAAACTGTTTCTT. Its protein product is CASRETGDEKLFL.

The chain couples TRBV19 to TRBJ2-7; 11 bases align to TRBD1. Germline assignment: CDR1 LNHDA and CDR2 SQIVND (reference sequence). This CDR3 is 13 amino acids long. The V and J ends lost 9 bases and 5 bases, in that order; junction bases with no gene match: 6. This chain's CDR3 is CASGDRGIHEQYF. The CDR3, as DNA: TGTGCCAGCGGGGACAGGGGGATCCACGAGCAGTACTTC.

The CDR3 is CASSPEANTGELFF. DNA of the CDR3: TGTGCCAGCAGCCCAGAAGCGAACACCGGGGAGCTGTTTTTT. The chain couples TRBV7-8 to TRBJ2-2; no clear D. CDR1 and CDR2 from the germline V gene are SGHVS and FQNEAQ. The CDR3 covers 14 residues. V was clipped by 5 bases and J by 0 bases, with 7 bases between them.

This clone was seen a few times. V usage is TRBV7-9 and J usage is TRBJ1-4; TRBD1 is a possible D gene (5 bases). V was trimmed by 5 bases and J by 5 bases, leaving 12 bases between them. The CDR3 is 14 amino acids. CDR1 and CDR2 from the germline V gene are SEHNR and FQNEAQ (reference sequence). CDR3: CASSNTGGNEKLFF. CDR3 coding DNA: TGTGCCAGCAGCAACACCGGGGGAAATGAAAAACTGTTTTTT.

This clone was counted a few times. This chain links TRBV27 with TRBJ2-7, with 8 bases matching TRBD1. CDR3 length: 16 residues. The germline V gene encodes CDR1 MNHEY and CDR2 SMNVEV (reference sequence). The V gene end was trimmed by 4 bases and the J gene end by 0 bases; junction bases not matched to a gene: 8. The CDR3 spells CASSSVGTGLSYEQYF. The CDR3 region has the DNA TGTGCCAGCAGTTCGGTTGGGACAGGACTCTCCTACGAGCAGTACTTC.

This clone occurred once. This chain connects TRBV6-1 to TRBJ1-5; D not resolved. This CDR3 region has 13 residues. The germline V gene encodes CDR1 MNHNS and CDR2 SASEGT. Between the trimmed V and J ends, which lost 5 bases and 2 bases, there was a span of 7 bases. CDR3: CASSSVGNQPQHF. As DNA, the CDR3 is TGTGCCAGCAGTTCGGTGGGCAATCAGCCCCAGCATTTT.

This chain joins TRBV19 and TRBJ2-1, with TRBD2 identical over 9 bases. CDR1 LNHDA and CDR2 SQIVND come from the germline V gene (reference sequence). The CDR3 has 16 amino acids. The trim removed 3 bases at V and 9 bases at J, leaving 12 bases unmatched. The CDR3 coding sequence is TGTGCCAGTAGTATCCTAGGCGGGGGGGCCCCAGCTGAGCAGTTCTTC. This gives the protein CASSILGGGAPAEQFF.

The rearrangement joins TRBV10-1 to TRBJ1-2; D is undetermined. The germline V gene encodes CDR1 WNHNN and CDR2 SYGVQD (reference sequence). This CDR3 is built from 13 residues. V dropped 7 bases and J dropped 0 bases, with 9 bases sitting between them. The CDR3 bases are TGCGCCAGCATTGGGGAGACTAACTATGGCTACACCTTC. Residues: CASIGETNYGYTF.

V is TRBV5-5 and J is TRBJ2-2; 8 nucleotides line up with TRBD2. Per germline, CDR1 SGHKS and CDR2 YYEKEE (reference sequence). V lost 2 bases, J lost 4 bases, and 4 bases stayed unmatched. The CDR3 totals 15 residues. CDR3 DNA: TGTGCCAGCAGCTTTCTCCTAGCGGGCACCGGGGAGCTGTTTTTT. It yields the protein CASSFLLAGTGELFF.

The V and J genes are TRBV30 and TRBJ2-1, with TRBD2 identical over 8 bases. V was clipped by 2 bases and J by 4 bases; unmatched bases: 7. The CDR3 length is 15 residues. Germline CDR1 and CDR2: GTSNPN and SVGIG (reference sequence). The CDR3, as DNA: TGTGCCTGGAGTAGGGTAGCGGGGACTTACAATGAGCAGTTCTTC. This translates into CAWSRVAGTYNEQFF.

This clone has just one count. Germline and junction disagree at one end, which may indicate a read error. The chain has TRBV7-9 and TRBJ1-1; D remains unclear. The germline V gene has CDR1 SEHNR and CDR2 FQNEAQ (reference sequence). There are 13 residues in the CDR3. Here the CDR3 reads CSSSFTVNTEAFF. The DNA of the CDR3 is TGTTCCAGCAGCTTCACGGTGAACACTGAAGCTTTCTTT.

In DNA form, the CDR3 reads TGTGCCATCAGTGAGCACGCCGGGACAGGGGGCAATCAGCCCCAGCATTTT. Amino acid sequence: CAISEHAGTGGNQPQHF. V is TRBV10-3 and J is TRBJ1-5, with 10 nucleotides matching TRBD1. The CDR3 is made up of 17 amino acids. Losses at the gene ends were 2 bases for V and 2 bases for J; bases not matched to a gene: 6. Germline values: CDR1 ENHRY, CDR2 SYGVKD.

This rearrangement joins TRBV28 to TRBJ2-7, with 8 bases aligning to TRBD1. The V gene's germline CDR1 is MDHEN and CDR2 SYDVKM. The ends lost 0 bases at V and 6 bases at J; junction bases unmatched: 7. The CDR3 runs 15 residues. The CDR3 region has the DNA TGTGCCAGCAGTTTATGGGGTACAGGGGGTGGCGAGCAGTACTTC. Amino acid sequence: CASSLWGTGGGEQYF.

This sequence joins TRBV9 and TRBJ2-7, with D perhaps matching TRBD1 (6 bases). The CDR3 has 13 amino acids. Germline V gives CDR1 SGDLS, CDR2 YYNGEE. V was pared by 4 bases and J by 3 bases, with 11 bases between. This CDR3 reads CASSSSDSYEQYF. The CDR3 coding sequence is TGTGCCAGCAGCTCTTCGGACAGCTACGAGCAGTACTTC. Full variable domain (outside the CDR3, taken from reference TRBV9 and TRBJ2-7): DSGVTQTPKHLITATGQRVTLRCSPRSGDLSVYWYQQSLDQGLQFLIQYYNGEERAKGNILERFSAQQFPDLHSELNLSSLELGDSALYFCASSSSDSYEQYFGPGTRLTVT.

The chain carries TRBV23-1 and TRBJ2-4; 12 nucleotides align to TRBD1. TRBV23-1 is placed among ORFs of uncertain function. This CDR3 has 15 residues. V lost 4 bases, J lost 9 bases, and 7 bases stayed unmatched. The CDR3 sequence: CASSRTGTGGFIQYF. CDR3 bases: TGCGCCAGCAGTCGCACCGGGACAGGGGGCTTCATTCAGTACTTC.

The chain has TRBV2 and TRBJ1-2; 7 bases fit TRBD1. The CDR3 length is 14 residues. Germline lookup yields CDR1 SNHLY and CDR2 FYNNEI. Trimming at V came to 4 bases and at J to 6 bases, leaving 8 bases not matched to a gene. The CDR3 reads CASSGQRGQDGYTF. Written as DNA, the CDR3 is TGTGCCAGCAGTGGGCAGAGGGGGCAAGATGGCTACACCTTC. The full variable domain, its missing parts supplied by reference TRBV2 and TRBJ1-2, is EPEVTQTPSHQVTQMGQEVILRCVPISNHLYFYWYRQILGQKVEFLVSFYNNEISEKSEIFDDQFSVERPDGSNFTLKIRSTKLEDSAMYFCASSGQRGQDGYTFGSGTRLTVV.

This chain uses TRBV6-6 with TRBJ1-5; D may be TRBD1 (5 bases). Trimming left V 5 bases short and J 1 base short, with 15 bases between. The CDR3 contains 16 residues. Germline values: CDR1 MNHNY, CDR2 SVGAGI (reference sequence). The CDR3 loop is CASSPPFGGSNQPQHF. The CDR3 DNA sequence: TGTGCCAGCAGTCCCCCATTCGGGGGGAGCAATCAGCCCCAGCATTTT.

The J gene is TRBJ2-1, the V gene TRBV6-1, with 11 nucleotides matching TRBD2. There are 15 residues in the CDR3. The J segment lost 6 bases and the V segment lost 4 bases, leaving 5 bases of the junction unmatched. Germline CDR1 is MNHNS and CDR2 is SASEGT. For the CDR3, the DNA is TGTGCCAGCAGTGTATCTAGCGGGGGGCCCAATGAGCAGTTCTTC. Translated, it gives CASSVSSGGPNEQFF.

The genes are TRBV19 and TRBJ2-5; D is unresolved. Trimming left V 7 bases short and J 5 bases short, with 17 bases between. Germline V CDR1 and CDR2: LNHDA, SQIVND (reference sequence). This CDR3 comprises 14 residues. The CDR3 DNA sequence: TGTGCCAGTACCCCTGGCGGCTTCGAGGAGACCCAGTACTTC. Translation: CASTPGGFEETQYF.

This clone was seen once. The CDR3 DNA reads TGTGCCAGCAGTGCGGGGTCTTACGAGCAGTACTTC. Encoded protein: CASSAGSYEQYF. The chain links TRBV6-6 to TRBJ2-7, with TRBD2 as a possible D gene (6 bases). CDR1 is MNHNY and CDR2 is SVGAGI in the germline V gene (reference sequence). The V end lost 5 bases, the J end lost 4 bases, and 9 bases lay between the germline ends. The CDR3 totals 12 residues.

The CDR3 sequence is CASSFGQGSNQPQHF. Written as DNA, the CDR3 is TGCGCCAGCAGCTTTGGACAGGGCTCCAATCAGCCCCAGCATTTT. The chain carries TRBV5-1 and TRBJ1-5; 8 bases map to TRBD1. Germline V lookup: CDR1 SGHRS, CDR2 YFSETQ. The J segment lost 3 bases and the V segment lost 2 bases, leaving 4 bases of the junction unmatched. The CDR3 is 15 amino acids.

This clone has just one count. The chain joins TRBV10-3 to TRBJ2-5; TRBD2 agrees at 8 bases. The closer fit of TRBJ2-7 to the DNA end suggests the J call may be wrong. There are 15 residues in the CDR3. Germline lookup yields CDR1 ENHRY and CDR2 SYGVKD. This CDR3 is CAISAPGGATYEQYF. CDR3 in DNA: TGTGCCATCAGTGCTCCGGGGGGGGCTACCTACGAGCAGTACTTC.

The V gene is TRBV28, the J gene TRBJ2-7; no reliable D call. With 5 bases removed from V and 4 bases from J, the gap between germline ends came to 18 bases. The germline V gene encodes CDR1 MDHEN and CDR2 SYDVKM. CDR3 size: 15 residues. For the CDR3, the DNA is TGTGCCAGCAGTCCTTCGGGTCGGCCTTGGTACGAGCAGTACTTC. Protein: CASSPSGRPWYEQYF.

The chain couples TRBV9 to TRBJ2-7; D possibly corresponds to TRBD1 (6 bases). The CDR3 is 15 residues long. Between the trimmed V and J ends, which lost 4 bases and 3 bases, there was a span of 17 bases. Germline CDR1 reads SGDLS; CDR2 reads YYNGEE. The CDR3 protein is CASSPHPGTNYEQYF. The CDR3 region has the DNA TGTGCCAGCAGCCCTCACCCCGGGACAAACTACGAGCAGTACTTC.